This passage covers 4 T cell receptor beta chains from one sample sequenced in a study of CD8 T cells in ankylosing spondylitis. One entry per CDR3 protein results from TCRdb running MiXCR on the 5' RACE reads. The sample holds roughly 250,000 distinct CDR3 sequences, around 7.8% seen once. What was sequenced was blood, either unsorted or a sorted T cell fraction (not recorded which). The source of these receptors is a male donor with ankylosing spondylitis or in good health (not recorded which).

The chain uses TRBV18 and TRBJ2-2, with 10 bases fitting TRBD1. Germline V gene sequence: CDR1 KGHSH, CDR2 LQKENI. This CDR3 is built from 17 residues. The junction had 10 bases not matched to a gene; V was cut back by 4 bases and J by 5 bases. This CDR3 is CASSLTPGQGRTGELFF. DNA of the CDR3: TGTGCCAGCTCACTCACTCCGGGACAGGGGAGAACCGGGGAGCTGTTTTTT.

This clonotype was seen ten or more times. The chain links TRBV5-1 to TRBJ2-5; D remains unclear. Trimming stripped 4 bases from V and 0 bases from J, with 13 bases between. The CDR3 has 15 residues. Per the germline V gene, CDR1 is SGHRS and CDR2 is YFSETQ. CDR3 nucleotides: TGCGCCAGCAGCCCTGCGGCAACGCACCAAGAGACCCAGTACTTC. As protein: CASSPAATHQETQYF.

The sample holds many counts of this clonotype. The gene calls are TRBV5-1 and TRBJ1-6; 7 nucleotides match TRBD1. This CDR3 has 18 amino acids. CDR1 and CDR2 from the germline V gene are SGHRS and YFSETQ. With V trimmed by 0 bases and J by 8 bases, 14 bases remained unmatched. The CDR3 nucleotides are TGCGCCAGCAGCTTGGGGGCCTCAGGGGGATATATCGATTCACCCCTCCACTTT. Its translation is CASSLGASGGYIDSPLHF. The full variable domain, its missing parts supplied by reference TRBV5-1 and TRBJ1-6, is KAGVTQTPRYLIKTRGQQVTLSCSPISGHRSVSWYQQTPGQGLQFLFEYFSETQRNKGNFPGRFSGRQFSNSRSEMNVSTLELGDSALYLCASSLGASGGYIDSPLHFGNGTRLTVT.

This clonotype was detected many times. The chain joins TRBV20-1 to TRBJ2-1; 14 bases map to TRBD2. Per the germline V gene, CDR1 is DFQATT and CDR2 is SNEGSKA (reference sequence). V shed 3 bases and J 7 bases; nucleotides not matched to a gene: 5. CDR3 length: 15 residues. CDR3 amino acids: CSASLTSGRGNEQFF. The CDR3 nucleotides read TGCAGTGCTAGCTTGACTAGCGGGAGGGGTAATGAGCAGTTCTTC.